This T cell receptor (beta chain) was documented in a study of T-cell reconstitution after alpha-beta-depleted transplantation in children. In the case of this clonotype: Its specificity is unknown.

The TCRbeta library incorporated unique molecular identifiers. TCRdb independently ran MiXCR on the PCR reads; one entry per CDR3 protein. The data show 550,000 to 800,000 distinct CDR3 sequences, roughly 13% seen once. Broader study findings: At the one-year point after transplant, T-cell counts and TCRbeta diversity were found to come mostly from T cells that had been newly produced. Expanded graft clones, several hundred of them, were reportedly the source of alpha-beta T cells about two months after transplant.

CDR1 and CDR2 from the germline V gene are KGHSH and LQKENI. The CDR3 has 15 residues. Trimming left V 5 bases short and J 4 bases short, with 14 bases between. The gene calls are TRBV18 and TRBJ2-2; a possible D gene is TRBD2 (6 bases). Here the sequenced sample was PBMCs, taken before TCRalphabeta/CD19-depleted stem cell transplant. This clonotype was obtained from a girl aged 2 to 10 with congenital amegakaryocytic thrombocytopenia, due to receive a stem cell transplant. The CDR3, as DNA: TGTGCCAGCTCAGATTTTACAGCGGGCACCGGGGAGCTGTTTTTT. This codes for CASSDFTAGTGELFF.